This is a list of T cell receptor beta chains from one sample in a study of blood T cell repertoires in COVID-19. The assay was immunoSEQ multiplex PCR, and TCRdb's table has in-frame clones only and misses some. The sample includes about 230,000 clones, over 70% of them seen just once. Specimen: peripheral blood. These receptors came from a woman of 80 years or more with acute or convalescent COVID-19. The CDR3 runs from the conserved cysteine through the conserved F or W. D genes are given only for firm matches. Clone size is stated in some rows and not others, as once, few, many or a class when expanded.

clone_size | d_call | j_call | cdr3_length | v_call | cdr3_nt | cdr3_aa
NA | NA | TRBJ1-5 | 16 | TRBV9 | TGTGCCAGCAGCGTAGGGGGTAGGGCAGGGGTTCAGCCCCAGCATTTT | CASSVGGRAGVQPQHF
NA | NA | TRBJ1-1 | 13 | TRBV18 | TGTGCCAGCACAGACAGTATGAACACTGAAGCTTTCTTT | CASTDSMNTEAFF
NA | NA | TRBJ1-6 | 15 | TRBV5-1 | TGCGCCAGCAGCTTGATGGGAGGGGAGGAATCACCCCTCCACTTT | CASSLMGGEESPLHF
NA | TRBD1 | TRBJ2-7 | 14 | TRBV6-4 | TGTGCCAGCAATAGTAACCGGGACAGCTACGAGCAGTACTTC | CASNSNRDSYEQYF
NA | NA | TRBJ2-5 | 17 | TRBV13 | TGTGCCAGCAGCTTAGGCCTGACTATCCCAGAACAGGAGACCCAGTACTTC | CASSLGLTIPEQETQYF
NA | NA | TRBJ2-1 | 12 | TRBV28 | TGTGCCAGCAGTTTGGCTACTAGCGAGCAGTTCTTC | CASSLATSEQFF
NA | TRBD1 | TRBJ1-6 | 15 | TRBV7-9 | TGTGCCAGCAGCTTAGGGTGGGACAGCAATTCACCCCTCCACTTT | CASSLGWDSNSPLHF
NA | TRBD1 | TRBJ2-2 | 16 | TRBV3-1/TRBV3-2 | TGTGCCAGCAGTCAAAGTTGGACAGGGTCGAACGGGGAGCTGTTTTTT | CASSQSWTGSNGELFF
NA | NA | TRBJ2-1 | 14 | TRBV6-4 | TGTGCCAGCAGTGACGGGGGGACCTACAATGAGCAGTTCTTC | CASSDGGTYNEQFF
NA | TRBD1 | TRBJ2-7 | 14 | TRBV6-5 | TGTGCCACCAAAACAGGGGCTAGCTCCTACGAGCAGTACTTC | CATKTGASSYEQYF
NA | TRBD1 | TRBJ2-3 | 15 | TRBV5-1 | TGCGCCAGCAGCCCAGGACAGGGGAGAACAGATACGCAGTATTTT | CASSPGQGRTDTQYF
NA | TRBD1 | TRBJ1-1 | 14 | TRBV27 | TGTGCCAGCAGTTTGCGACAGGGGCTCTCCGAAGCTTTCTTT | CASSLRQGLSEAFF
NA | NA | TRBJ2-5 | 14 | TRBV5-4 | TGTGCCAGCAGCTTCGGACATGCCCAAGAGACCCAGTACTTC | CASSFGHAQETQYF
few | TRBD1 | TRBJ2-7 | 15 | TRBV5-1 | TGCGCCAGCAGCCCCGGGACAGGGGGTACCTACGAGCAGTACTTC | CASSPGTGGTYEQYF
NA | TRBD1 | TRBJ1-4 | 15 | TRBV5-1 | TGCGCCAGCAGCACCAGGGGGGCAGGGGATGAAAAACTGTTTTTT | CASSTRGAGDEKLFF
NA | NA | TRBJ2-2 | 16 | TRBV10-1 | TGCGCCAGCAGTGAGTCGGGGGGAAGGGACACCGGGGAGCTGTTTTTT | CASSESGGRDTGELFF
NA | TRBD2 | TRBJ2-5 | 15 | TRBV5-4 | TGTGCCAGCAGCTTGGCCAGCGGGGGAAAAGGGACCCAGTACTTC | CASSLASGGKGTQYF
NA | NA | TRBJ1-2 | 15 | TRBV19 | TGTGCCAGTAGTATAGATCTTCCGGACAACAATGGCTACACCTTC | CASSIDLPDNNGYTF
NA | TRBD1 | TRBJ2-2 | 16 | TRBV5-1 | TGCGCCAGCAGCTTGGAGGGACAGGCGACCACCGGGGAGCTGTTTTTT | CASSLEGQATTGELFF
NA | NA | TRBJ1-5 | 13 | TRBV14 | TGTGCCAGCAGCCAAGAATTAGATCAGCCCCAGCATTTT | CASSQELDQPQHF
NA | NA | TRBJ2-2 | 13 | TRBV30 | TGTGCCTGGAGTCTGGCCAATACCGGGGAGCTGTTTTTT | CAWSLANTGELFF
NA | NA | TRBJ2-1 | 16 | TRBV15 | TGTGCCACCAGCCCCCCCTCTGTCGGGGGGCTGGTTGAGCAGTTCTTC | CATSPPSVGGLVEQFF
NA | NA | TRBJ1-5 | 15 | TRBV7-2 | TGTGCCAGCAGCTTAGTGACAGGTAATCTTCAGCCCCAGCATTTT | CASSLVTGNLQPQHF
NA | TRBD2 | TRBJ2-1 | 15 | TRBV3-1/TRBV3-2 | TGTGCCAGCAGCCAAGGTAGCGGGAGTTACAATGAGCAGTTCTTC | CASSQGSGSYNEQFF
few | NA | TRBJ1-2 | 15 | TRBV5-4 | TGTGCCAGCAGCTTGAGGCAGGGATTAGACTATGGCTACACCTTC | CASSLRQGLDYGYTF
NA | TRBD2 | TRBJ2-7 | 15 | TRBV5-1 | TGCGCCAGCAGCAAACTAGCGGGGGGCTCCTACGAGCAGTACTTC | CASSKLAGGSYEQYF
NA | TRBD1 | TRBJ1-4 | 16 | TRBV18 | TGTGCCAGCTCACCACGGTACAGGGGAGAGGGTGAAAAACTGTTTTTT | CASSPRYRGEGEKLFF
once | TRBD2 | TRBJ2-1 | 20 | TRBV24-1 | TGTGCCACCAGTGATTTTGGACTAGCGGGAGGCGCAAGCTCCTACAATGAACAGTTCTTC | CATSDFGLAGGASSYNEQFF
NA | NA | TRBJ1-6 | 16 | TRBV10-3 | TGTGCCATCAGTGACGGAGGTCGACGGACTAATTCACCCCTCCACTTT | CAISDGGRRTNSPLHF
NA | TRBD2 | TRBJ2-7 | 16 | TRBV7-2 | TGTGCCAGCAGCTCTAGGCCTAGCGGGAGGGCCCACGAGCAGTACTTC | CASSSRPSGRAHEQYF
NA | NA | TRBJ2-7 | 15 | TRBV5-1 | TGCGCCAGCAGCTTGGTCGGGGGGCTCGGGTACGAGCAGTACTTC | CASSLVGGLGYEQYF
NA | TRBD1 | TRBJ1-2 | 15 | TRBV5-1 | TGCGCCAGCAGCTTAGGGGGCATTTCGGACTATGGCTACACCTTC | CASSLGGISDYGYTF
few | NA | TRBJ2-2 | 17 | TRBV11-3 | TGTGCCAGCAGCACGAGACCGGGGGGCGGTGTCACCGGGGAGCTGTTTTTT | CASSTRPGGGVTGELFF
NA | NA | TRBJ2-2 | 13 | TRBV29-1 | TGCAGCGCCACAGGGAGTGTCGCCGGGGAGCTGTTTTTT | CSATGSVAGELFF
NA | TRBD1 | TRBJ2-7 | 15 | TRBV12-5 | TGTGCTAGTGGTCCCGGGACAGGGGGCTCGTACGAGCAGTACTTC | CASGPGTGGSYEQYF
NA | TRBD1 | TRBJ2-7 | 14 | TRBV19 | TGTGCCAGTAGTACCCGGGACAGGTCCTACGAGCAGTACTTC | CASSTRDRSYEQYF
NA | NA | TRBJ1-1 | 14 | TRBV6-5 | TGTGCCAGCAGTTACGACTACAGGGTAACTGAAGCTTTCTTT | CASSYDYRVTEAFF
few | NA | TRBJ2-7 | 16 | TRBV28 | TGTGCCAGCAGTTTCTCCGGGACACTTAGCTCCTACGAGCAGTACTTC | CASSFSGTLSSYEQYF
NA | NA | TRBJ1-6 | 15 | TRBV11-2 | TGTGCCAGCAGCCTGACAGGTTATGATAATTCACCCCTCCACTTT | CASSLTGYDNSPLHF
NA | NA | TRBJ1-2 | 15 | TRBV7-2 | TGTGCCAGCAGCTTAGCTGCTCAACCGGGAGGTGGCTACACCTTC | CASSLAAQPGGGYTF
NA | TRBD1 | TRBJ1-5 | 15 | TRBV3-1/TRBV3-2 | TGTGCCAGCAGCCAAGGGCAGGGGGCGCATCAGCCCCAGCATTTT | CASSQGQGAHQPQHF
NA | NA | TRBJ1-5 | 16 | TRBV28 | TGTGCCAGCACCCCCGTCCGGGGGATTAGTAATCAGCCCCAGCATTTT | CASTPVRGISNQPQHF
NA | TRBD2 | TRBJ2-7 | 13 | TRBV28 | TGTGCCAGCAAGCGGGGGGGGTCCTACGAGCAGTACTTC | CASKRGGSYEQYF
NA | TRBD1 | TRBJ1-2 | 14 | TRBV6-5 | TGTGCCAGCAGCAGACAGGGAAGGGACCATGGCTACACCTTC | CASSRQGRDHGYTF
once | NA | TRBJ2-2 | 14 | TRBV6-5 | TGTGCCGGCGCAACACAGGGCTTTGGAGGGGAGCTGTTTTTT | CAGATQGFGGELFF
NA | TRBD2 | TRBJ2-1 | 15 | TRBV5-1 | TGCGCCAGCAGCTTGCAGACTAGCGGAGACGTTGAACAGTTCTTC | CASSLQTSGDVEQFF
NA | TRBD2 | TRBJ2-1 | 15 | TRBV7-3 | TGTGCCAGCAGCTTAACTAGCGGGGCCTACAATGAGCAGTTCTTC | CASSLTSGAYNEQFF
NA | TRBD2 | TRBJ2-2 | 15 | TRBV11-2 | TGTGCCAGCAGCTTTAGCGGGGCGAACACCGGGGAGCTGTTTTTT | CASSFSGANTGELFF
NA | NA | TRBJ2-2 | 15 | TRBV5-1 | TGCGCCAGCAGCTTGGAGGTCGGCGGGGCCGGGGAGCTGTTTTTT | CASSLEVGGAGELFF
NA | NA | TRBJ2-5 | 15 | TRBV2 | TGTGCCTGCGGCCTCCAGCAGGGAATCGGGGAGACCCAGTACTTC | CACGLQQGIGETQYF
few | NA | TRBJ1-1 | 21 | TRBV7-6 | TGTGCCAGCAGCTTAGAGGCCGCAGGGGTCCTTACTTCTTTCATGAACACTGAAGCTTTCTTT | CASSLEAAGVLTSFMNTEAFF
NA | NA | TRBJ1-1 | 15 | TRBV6-5 | TGTGCCAGCAGTTACTCCAGGTCCATGAACACTGAAGCTTTCTTT | CASSYSRSMNTEAFF
NA | NA | TRBJ1-1 | 14 | TRBV6-5 | TGTGCCAGCACATGGACAGACATGAACACTGAAGCTTTCTTT | CASTWTDMNTEAFF
NA | NA | TRBJ1-2 | 14 | TRBV5-4 | TGTGCCAGCAGCTTGGACGCGGGGAGCTATGGCTACACCTTC | CASSLDAGSYGYTF
NA | NA | TRBJ1-1 | 13 | TRBV5-4 | TGTGCCAGCCTACAGGAACCCAACACTGAAGCTTTCTTT | CASLQEPNTEAFF